This TCR beta chain came from a study of technical replicates of blood from several donors (dated by TCRdb to about 2017). In regard to this clone: Its recognized antigen is unknown. The record has no base qualities; no much larger clone is one base away.

Measured from the cysteine to the phenylalanine, the CDR3 is 12 residues long. Here the CDR3 DNA is all that survives: 36 bases in frame from base 1. For CDR1 and CDR2, the germline V gene (reference sequence) lists LNHDA and SQIVND. Trimming removed 11 bases from V and 4 bases from J; the gene matches leave 4 bases unexplained. Library preparation was by the immunoSEQ multiplex PCR assay. TCRdb's version of the immuneACCESS table is confined to in-frame rearrangements and falls short of the full clone set. An unresolved V gene accounts for under half of the shortfall where checked; the remainder is of unknown origin. In all, the sample holds about 79,000 clones, and 91% of those were seen once. The ten largest clones take up 0.3% to 0.45% of the sample.

The sequence links TRBV19 to TRBJ1-1, and TRBD1 aligns with 10 junction nucleotides. The sequence was collected from a human donor in good health. Some clones in this sample may be carry-over from other donors' samples. The sequencing input was T cells isolated from PBMCs. The encoded CDR3 is CASRTGGTEAFF. The DNA sequence follows: TGTGCCTCCCGGACAGGGGGCACTGAAGCTTTCTTT.